These 30 T cell receptor beta chains originate from one sample sequenced in a study of blood T cell repertoires in COVID-19. Assay: immunoSEQ multiplex PCR; the TCRdb copy retains only in-frame clones and omits some. The table records 50,000 to 70,000 clones, under 80% of them present only once. Sequencing was carried out using peripheral blood. These receptors were collected from a human donor in a cohort sampled during active COVID-19.

This rearrangement joins TRBV4-1 to TRBJ2-5; 8 nucleotides line up with TRBD2. V was clipped by 4 bases and J by 2 bases; unmatched bases: 3. This CDR3 has 14 residues. In germline, CDR1 is MGHRA, CDR2 YSYEKL. The CDR3 loop is CASSPSGGQETQYF. CDR3 in DNA: TGCGCCAGCAGCCCCTCGGGAGGGCAAGAGACCCAGTACTTC.

The chain recombines TRBV27 with TRBJ1-2, with 10 nucleotides matching TRBD1. The CDR3 is 13 residues long. V lost 4 bases to trimming and J lost 11 bases; unmatched junction nucleotides: 7. The germline CDR1 and CDR2 sequences are MNHEY and SMNVEV (reference sequence). CDR3 residues: CASSSPGQGIYTF. In nucleotides, the CDR3 is TGTGCCAGCAGTTCCCCGGGACAGGGGATATACACCTTC.

The chain is built from TRBV19 and TRBJ1-2; TRBD1 agrees at 7 bases. The germline V gene encodes CDR1 LNHDA and CDR2 SQIVND (reference sequence). There are 14 residues in the CDR3. V lost 6 bases and J lost 4; bases outside the gene matches: 8. The CDR3 region is CASRGVDRRYGYTF. The CDR3 coding sequence is TGTGCCAGTAGGGGGGTGGACAGGCGCTATGGCTACACCTTC.

J is TRBJ2-6 and V is TRBV5-1; perhaps TRBD2 as D (5 bases). Germline-derived CDR1 and CDR2 are SGHRS and YFSETQ. V lost 6 bases, J lost 0 bases, and 10 bases lay in between. The CDR3 covers 15 residues. The CDR3 coding sequence is TGCGCCAGCACCGGAGGTGGCTCTGGGGCCAACGTCCTGACTTTC. Translation gives CASTGGGSGANVLTF.

The chain joins TRBV6-1 to TRBJ2-7, with D perhaps TRBD1 (5 bases). Germline values: CDR1 MNHNS, CDR2 SASEGT. V lost 2 bases and J 3 bases, leaving 14 bases between the germline ends. The CDR3 has 15 residues. The CDR3 sequence is CASSEYVGRVYEQYF. For the CDR3, the DNA is TGTGCCAGCAGTGAATACGTAGGCAGGGTCTACGAGCAGTACTTC.

The CDR3 region is CAWSAGAVRAFF. Here the CDR3 DNA reads TGTGCCTGGAGTGCAGGGGCGGTACGAGCTTTCTTT. This chain links TRBV30 with TRBJ1-1; D is possibly TRBD1 (6 bases). Between the trimmed V and J ends, which lost 1 base and 10 bases, there was a span of 13 bases. CDR1 GTSNPN and CDR2 SVGIG come from the germline V gene (reference sequence). CDR3 size: 12 residues.

In its sample, this clone was seen a few times. For the CDR3, the DNA is TGTGCCAGCTCACCACCGAGCGGGAGGGGCGAGCAGTTCTTC. This sequence encodes CASSPPSGRGEQFF. This chain links TRBV18 with TRBJ2-1, with 10 nucleotides matching TRBD2. The CDR3 has 14 residues. The V gene end was trimmed by 0 bases and the J gene end by 10 bases; junction bases not matched to a gene: 3. The germline CDR1 and CDR2 sequences are KGHSH and LQKENI. Variable domain in full (rest from reference TRBV18 and TRBJ2-1): NAGVMQNPRHLVRRRGQEARLRCSPMKGHSHVYWYRQLPEEGLKFMVYLQKENIIDESGMPKERFSAEFPKEGPSILRIQQVVRGDSAAYFCASSPPSGRGEQFFGPGTRLTVL.

The J gene is TRBJ1-3, the V gene TRBV5-5; perhaps TRBD1 as D (6 bases). This CDR3 spans 14 amino acids. V was cut by 4 bases and J by 4 bases, with 12 bases left in between. Germline CDR1 SGHKS, CDR2 YYEKEE (reference sequence). The CDR3 nucleotides read TGTGCCAGCAGCGAGGGACACCCCGGAAACACCATATATTTT. It yields the protein CASSEGHPGNTIYF.

This clone was detected once. This chain uses TRBV27 with TRBJ2-3, with D possibly matching TRBD2 (7 bases). Germline V gene sequence: CDR1 MNHEY, CDR2 SMNVEV (reference sequence). The V end was cut by 5 bases, the J end by 6 bases, with 15 bases between. The CDR3 consists of 14 residues. The CDR3 here is CASSPRGGADTQYF. CDR3 DNA sequence: TGTGCCAGCAGTCCCCGCGGGGGCGCCGATACGCAGTATTTT.

V usage is TRBV13 and J usage is TRBJ2-7; 8 bases fit TRBD1. CDR1 is PRHDT, CDR2 FYEKMQ, per germline (reference sequence). The J segment lost 0 bases and the V segment lost 4 bases, leaving 5 bases of the junction unmatched. CDR3 length: 15 amino acids. The CDR3 spells CASSSGQDDSYEQYF. CDR3 nucleotides: TGTGCCAGCAGCTCGGGACAGGACGACTCCTACGAGCAGTACTTC.

The chain carries TRBV27 and TRBJ1-1; D is possibly TRBD1 (5 bases). CDR1 is MNHEY, CDR2 SMNVEV, per germline (reference sequence). The V end lost 0 bases, the J end lost 1 base, and 15 bases lay between the germline ends. The CDR3 totals 17 residues. The CDR3 coding sequence is TGTGCCAGCAGTTTATCGTCCCAGGGACTTAAGAACACTGAAGCTTTCTTT. Translating it yields CASSLSSQGLKNTEAFF.

This rearrangement joins TRBV27 to TRBJ2-7; 12 bases are shared with TRBD2. CDR3 length: 14 amino acids. With 4 bases clipped from V and 2 bases from J, the junction kept 0 bases outside the gene matches. Looked up from germline, CDR1 is MNHEY and CDR2 is SMNVEV (reference sequence). The CDR3 reads CASSWTSGAYEQYF. The CDR3 DNA sequence: TGTGCCAGCAGTTGGACTAGCGGGGCCTACGAGCAGTACTTC.

V and J are TRBV5-1 and TRBJ1-1; no reliable D call. In germline, CDR1 is SGHRS, CDR2 YFSETQ. Trimming left V 0 bases short and J 5 bases short, with 11 bases between. The CDR3 length is 14 residues. The CDR3 loop is CASSLAVGRTEAFF. The CDR3 nucleotides are TGCGCCAGCAGCTTGGCCGTTGGGAGGACTGAAGCTTTCTTT.

The rearrangement links TRBV4-1 to TRBJ1-4; 7 nucleotides match TRBD1. With 0 bases clipped from V and 5 bases from J, the junction kept 6 bases outside the gene matches. The CDR3 totals 16 residues. The V gene's germline CDR1 is MGHRA and CDR2 YSYEKL. CDR3 region: CASSQDRGQLNEKLFF. The CDR3 bases are TGCGCCAGCAGCCAAGATAGGGGGCAGTTAAATGAAAAACTGTTTTTT.

There are a few counts of this clone. This chain connects TRBV3-1 (or the pseudogene TRBV3-2) to TRBJ2-1; maybe TRBD2 (7 bases). This CDR3 has 17 residues. Germline V gene data show CDR1 as LGHDT and CDR2 as YNNKEL (reference sequence). V was clipped by 0 bases and J by 5 bases, with 17 bases between them. CDR3 loop: CASSQDRGATQHNEQFF. DNA for the CDR3: TGTGCCAGCAGCCAAGATCGGGGGGCAACACAGCACAATGAGCAGTTCTTC.

The J gene is TRBJ2-7, the V gene TRBV18; D remains ambiguous. The CDR3 runs 13 residues. Germline V CDR1 and CDR2: KGHSH, LQKENI. V lost 5 bases to trimming and J lost 2 bases, with 10 bases between them. CDR3 residues: CASSSGRTYEQYF. The CDR3 nucleotides are TGTGCCAGCTCATCCGGTCGTACCTACGAGCAGTACTTC.

J is TRBJ1-1 and V is TRBV2; possibly TRBD1 for D (5 bases). Trimming took 6 bases from V and 8 from J, leaving 13 bases between them. The V gene's germline CDR1 is SNHLY and CDR2 FYNNEI. The CDR3 is made up of 12 amino acids. Written as DNA, the CDR3 is TGTGCCAGCAGAAGCGGGGCTTTGGAAGCTTTCTTT. Encoded protein: CASRSGALEAFF.

CDR3 loop: CASRYSLGRYF. The CDR3 DNA sequence: TGTGCCAGCAGGTACAGCCTTGGGCGGTACTTC. The chain combines TRBV2 with TRBJ2-7; D uncertain. Germline CDR1 and CDR2: SNHLY and FYNNEI. The ends were cut back, 6 bases at V and 12 bases at J, with 15 bases in the middle. CDR3 length: 11 amino acids.

This clone appeared a single time. This chain uses TRBV27 with TRBJ2-7, with 8 bases lining up with TRBD2. CDR3 size: 14 residues. Germline assignment: CDR1 MNHEY and CDR2 SMNVEV (reference sequence). With V trimmed by 3 bases and J by 3 bases, 4 bases remained unmatched. The CDR3 spells CASSLYSGNYEQYF. CDR3 sequence (DNA): TGTGCCAGCAGTTTGTATAGCGGGAACTACGAGCAGTACTTC.

This chain links TRBV2 with TRBJ1-4; a possible D gene is TRBD1 (5 bases). Trimming pared 3 bases from V and 5 bases from J, leaving 19 bases between. This CDR3 is built from 17 residues. Germline values: CDR1 SNHLY, CDR2 FYNNEI. The DNA of the CDR3 is TGTGCCAGCAGTGAGACGGTGGGGGGGGATCAGAATGAAAAACTGTTTTTT. Its protein product is CASSETVGGDQNEKLFF.

This chain joins TRBV6-6 and TRBJ1-2, with D tentatively TRBD1 (6 bases). Between the trimmed V and J ends, which lost 7 bases and 8 bases, there was a span of 17 bases. This CDR3 region has 13 residues. Germline V gene data show CDR1 as MNHNY and CDR2 as SVGAGI (reference sequence). As DNA, the CDR3 is TGTGCCAGCACCCAAAGGGGGGGGGACGGCTACACCTTC. It specifies CASTQRGGDGYTF.

This clone was detected only once. The chain uses TRBV28 and TRBJ2-5, with D perhaps matching TRBD1 (6 bases). This CDR3 region has 16 residues. The ends were cut back, 4 bases at V and 7 bases at J, with 22 bases in the middle. The germline CDR1 and CDR2 sequences are MDHEN and SYDVKM. CDR3 in amino acids: CASSSLGQGFSGTQYF. CDR3 in DNA: TGTGCCAGCAGTTCCCTTGGGCAGGGGTTTTCGGGGACCCAGTACTTC.

V gene TRBV19 combines with J gene TRBJ1-1; 9 bases align to TRBD1. Germline CDR1 and CDR2: LNHDA and SQIVND (reference sequence). CDR3 length: 16 amino acids. J was trimmed by 0 bases and V by 5 bases; bases with no gene match: 7. The CDR3 here is CASSLGQGRMNTEAFF. The CDR3 bases are TGTGCCAGTAGTCTCGGACAGGGGCGTATGAACACTGAAGCTTTCTTT. The whole variable domain, remainder taken from reference TRBV19 and TRBJ1-1, is DGGITQSPKYLFRKEGQNVTLSCEQNLNHDAMYWYRQDPGQGLRLIYYSQIVNDFQKGDIAEGYSVSREKKESFPLTVTSAQKNPTAFYLCASSLGQGRMNTEAFFGQGTRLTVV.

This clone was picked up one time. The chain uses TRBV4-3 and TRBJ2-7; weak D call: TRBD2 (6 bases). Germline lookup yields CDR1 LGHNA and CDR2 YSLEER. The CDR3 runs 16 residues. V was cut by 4 bases and J by 0 bases, with 16 bases left in between. The CDR3 nucleotides read TGCGCCAGCAGCCCCGGGGACGGGAGAGTCTCCTACGAGCAGTACTTC. Translated: CASSPGDGRVSYEQYF.

The rearrangement uses TRBV5-1 and TRBJ1-5; perhaps TRBD1 as D (5 bases). V gave up 2 bases and J gave up 7 bases, with 16 bases separating them. This CDR3 is built from 15 residues. Germline V gene sequence: CDR1 SGHRS, CDR2 YFSETQ. The CDR3 spells CASSFTSGGDQPQHF. The CDR3 region has the DNA TGCGCCAGCAGCTTTACCTCGGGGGGGGACCAGCCCCAGCATTTT.

The gene calls are TRBV7-9 and TRBJ2-7; 10 bases line up with TRBD2. CDR3 length: 16 residues. Germline-derived CDR1 and CDR2 are SEHNR and FQNEAQ (reference sequence). After removal of 2 bases from V and 6 bases from J, the junction contained 10 bases not matched to a gene. In DNA, the CDR3 is TGTGCCAGCAGCTTACGAGCGGGAGGGCCGGGGACCGAGCAGTACTTC. Its translation: CASSLRAGGPGTEQYF.

The chain carries TRBV21-1 and TRBJ2-7; TRBD1 was called by the table and not checked on the DNA. TRBV21-1 has pseudogene status. The CDR3 totals 14 residues. This CDR3 is CASSKLYSTYEQYF. DNA of the CDR3: TGTGCCAGCAGCAAATTGTACAGCACCTACGAGCAGTACTTC.

This clone was seen a few times. The chain employs TRBV3-1 (or the pseudogene TRBV3-2) and TRBJ2-7; TRBD2 might be the D (5 bases). V was shortened by 5 bases and J by 5 bases, with 13 bases between the two germline ends. CDR1 LGHDT and CDR2 YNNKEL come from the germline V gene (reference sequence). The CDR3 is 13 residues long. Here the CDR3 DNA reads TGTGCCAGCAGCGTGGGTAGCGTGAACGAGCAGTACTTC. The encoded protein is CASSVGSVNEQYF.

The chain employs TRBV5-4 and TRBJ1-2; no reliable D call. Trimming pared 7 bases from V and 2 bases from J, leaving 18 bases between. There are 15 residues in the CDR3. Germline V lookup: CDR1 SGHNT, CDR2 YYREEE (reference sequence). This chain's CDR3 is CASDGPRVGNYGYTF. Written as DNA, the CDR3 is TGTGCCAGCGATGGGCCGAGGGTGGGGAACTATGGCTACACCTTC.

A single count supports this clone. The rearrangement links TRBV9 to TRBJ1-1, with TRBD1 matching over 9 bases. V lost 4 bases, J lost 1 base, and 8 bases stayed unmatched. The germline V gene encodes CDR1 SGDLS and CDR2 YYNGEE. This CDR3 is built from 16 residues. DNA for the CDR3: TGTGCCAGCAGCTCGTGGGACAGGGTGCCGAACACTGAAGCTTTCTTT. This sequence encodes CASSSWDRVPNTEAFF.